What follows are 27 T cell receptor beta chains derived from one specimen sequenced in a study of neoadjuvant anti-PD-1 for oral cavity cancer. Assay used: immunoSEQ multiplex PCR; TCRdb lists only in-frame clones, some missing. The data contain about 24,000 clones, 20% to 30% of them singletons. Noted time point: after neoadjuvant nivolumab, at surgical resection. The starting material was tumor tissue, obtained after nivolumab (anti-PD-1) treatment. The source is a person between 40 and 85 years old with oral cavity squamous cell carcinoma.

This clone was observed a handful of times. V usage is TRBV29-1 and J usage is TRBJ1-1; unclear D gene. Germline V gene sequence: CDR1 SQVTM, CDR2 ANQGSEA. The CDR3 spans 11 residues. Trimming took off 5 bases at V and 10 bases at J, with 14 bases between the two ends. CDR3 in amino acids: CSVSMGLVAFF. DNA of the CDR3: TGCAGCGTTAGCATGGGTTTAGTAGCTTTCTTT.

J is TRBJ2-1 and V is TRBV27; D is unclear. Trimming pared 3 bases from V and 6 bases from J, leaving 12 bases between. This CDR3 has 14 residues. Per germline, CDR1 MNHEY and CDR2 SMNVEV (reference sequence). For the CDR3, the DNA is TGTGCCAGCAGTTTTGGTTATATAGCCAATGAGCAGTTCTTC. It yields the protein CASSFGYIANEQFF.

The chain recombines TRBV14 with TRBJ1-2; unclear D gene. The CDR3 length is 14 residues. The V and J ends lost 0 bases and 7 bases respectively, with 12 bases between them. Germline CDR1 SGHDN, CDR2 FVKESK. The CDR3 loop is CASSQDRDGVGYTF. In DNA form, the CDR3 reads TGTGCCAGCAGCCAAGATCGTGATGGGGTTGGCTACACCTTC.

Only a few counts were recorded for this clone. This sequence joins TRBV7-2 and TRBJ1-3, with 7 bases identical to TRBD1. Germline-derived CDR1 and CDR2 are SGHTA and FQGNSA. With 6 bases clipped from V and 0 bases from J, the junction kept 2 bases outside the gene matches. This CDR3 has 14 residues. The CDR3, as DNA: TGTGCCAGCAGGGACAGGAGCTCTGGAAACACCATATATTTT. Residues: CASRDRSSGNTIYF.

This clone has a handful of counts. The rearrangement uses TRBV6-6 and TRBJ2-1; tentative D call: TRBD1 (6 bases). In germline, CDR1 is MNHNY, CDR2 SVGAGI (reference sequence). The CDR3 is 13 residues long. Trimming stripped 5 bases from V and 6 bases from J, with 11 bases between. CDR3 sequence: CASSTGQRNEQFF. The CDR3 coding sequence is TGTGCCAGCAGTACAGGGCAACGCAATGAGCAGTTCTTC.

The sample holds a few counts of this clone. CDR3 DNA: TGCGCCAGCAGCTTGGACCCACAGGGGATTTCCTACGAGCAGTACTTC. It codes for CASSLDPQGISYEQYF. This chain joins TRBV5-1 and TRBJ2-7, with 7 positions matching TRBD1. This CDR3 is 16 amino acids long. Germline V lookup: CDR1 SGHRS, CDR2 YFSETQ. J gave up 1 base and V 0 bases, and 7 bases lay outside the gene matches.

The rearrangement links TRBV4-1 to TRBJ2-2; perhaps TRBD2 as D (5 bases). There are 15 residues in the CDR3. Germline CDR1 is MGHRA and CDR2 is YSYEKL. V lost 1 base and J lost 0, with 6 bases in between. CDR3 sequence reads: CASSQAGTNTGELFF. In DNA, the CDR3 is TGCGCCAGCAGCCAAGCGGGAACGAACACCGGGGAGCTGTTTTTT.

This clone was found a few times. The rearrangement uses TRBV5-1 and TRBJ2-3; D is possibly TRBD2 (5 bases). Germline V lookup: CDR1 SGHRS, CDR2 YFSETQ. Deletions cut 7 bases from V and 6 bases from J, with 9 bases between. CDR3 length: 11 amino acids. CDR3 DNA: TGCGCCAGCTCGGGGTTCGATACGCAGTATTTT. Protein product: CASSGFDTQYF.

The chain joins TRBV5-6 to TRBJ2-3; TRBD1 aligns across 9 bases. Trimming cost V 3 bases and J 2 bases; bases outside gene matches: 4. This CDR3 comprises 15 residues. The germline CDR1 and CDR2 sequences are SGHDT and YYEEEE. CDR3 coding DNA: TGTGCCAGCAGCTGGGGGACAGGGATCACAGATACGCAGTATTTT. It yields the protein CASSWGTGITDTQYF.

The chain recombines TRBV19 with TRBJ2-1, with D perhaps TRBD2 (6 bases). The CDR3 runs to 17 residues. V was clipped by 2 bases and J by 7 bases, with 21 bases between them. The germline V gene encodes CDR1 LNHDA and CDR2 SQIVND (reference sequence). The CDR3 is CASSIISGSRVMNEQFF. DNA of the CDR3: TGTGCCAGTAGTATAATCTCCGGGAGTCGGGTGATGAATGAGCAGTTCTTC.

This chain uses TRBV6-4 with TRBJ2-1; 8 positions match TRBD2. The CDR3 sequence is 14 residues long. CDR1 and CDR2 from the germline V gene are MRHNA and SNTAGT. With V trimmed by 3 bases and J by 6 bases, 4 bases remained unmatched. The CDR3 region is CASSEAGEFNEQFF. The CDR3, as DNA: TGTGCCAGCAGTGAAGCGGGAGAGTTCAATGAGCAGTTCTTC.

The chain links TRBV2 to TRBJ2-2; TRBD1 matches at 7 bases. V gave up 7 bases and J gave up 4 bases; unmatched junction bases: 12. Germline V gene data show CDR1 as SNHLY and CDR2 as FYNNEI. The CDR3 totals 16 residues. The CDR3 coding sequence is TGTGCCAGCACCCAATTAGGGGGCTCGGGCACCGGGGAGCTGTTTTTT. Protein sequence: CASTQLGGSGTGELFF. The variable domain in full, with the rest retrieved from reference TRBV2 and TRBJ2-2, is EPEVTQTPSHQVTQMGQEVILRCVPISNHLYFYWYRQILGQKVEFLVSFYNNEISEKSEIFDDQFSVERPDGSNFTLKIRSTKLEDSAMYFCASTQLGGSGTGELFFGEGSRLTVL.

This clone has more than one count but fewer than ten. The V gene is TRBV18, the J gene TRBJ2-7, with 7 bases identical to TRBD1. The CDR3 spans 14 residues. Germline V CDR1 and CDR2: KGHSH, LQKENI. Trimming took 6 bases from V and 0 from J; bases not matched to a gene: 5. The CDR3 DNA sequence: TGTGCCAGCTCTGACAGGGAGTACTCCTACGAGCAGTACTTC. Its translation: CASSDREYSYEQYF.

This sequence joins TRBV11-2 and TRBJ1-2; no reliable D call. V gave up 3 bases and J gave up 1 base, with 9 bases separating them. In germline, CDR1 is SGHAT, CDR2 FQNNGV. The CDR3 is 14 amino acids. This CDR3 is CASSLFWGNYGYTF. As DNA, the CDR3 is TGTGCCAGCAGCTTGTTCTGGGGTAACTATGGCTACACCTTC.

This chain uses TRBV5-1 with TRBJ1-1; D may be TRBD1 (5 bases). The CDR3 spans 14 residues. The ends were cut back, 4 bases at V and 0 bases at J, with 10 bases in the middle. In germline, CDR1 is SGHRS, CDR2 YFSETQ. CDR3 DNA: TGCGCCAGCAGCCGGGGGGAGTTGAACACTGAAGCTTTCTTT. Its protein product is CASSRGELNTEAFF.

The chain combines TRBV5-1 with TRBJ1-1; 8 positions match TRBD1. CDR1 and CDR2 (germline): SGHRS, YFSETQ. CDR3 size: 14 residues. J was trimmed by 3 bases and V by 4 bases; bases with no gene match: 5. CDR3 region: CASSLGTGYTEAFF. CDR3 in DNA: TGCGCCAGCAGCCTGGGGACAGGTTACACTGAAGCTTTCTTT. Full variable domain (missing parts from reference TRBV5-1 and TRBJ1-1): KAGVTQTPRYLIKTRGQQVTLSCSPISGHRSVSWYQQTPGQGLQFLFEYFSETQRNKGNFPGRFSGRQFSNSRSEMNVSTLELGDSALYLCASSLGTGYTEAFFGQGTRLTVV.

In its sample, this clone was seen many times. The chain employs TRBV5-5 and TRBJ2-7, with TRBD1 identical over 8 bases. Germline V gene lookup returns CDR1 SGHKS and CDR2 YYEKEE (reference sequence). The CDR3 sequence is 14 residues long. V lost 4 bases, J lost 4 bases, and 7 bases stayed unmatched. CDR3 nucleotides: TGTGCCAGCAGCCCACCGACAGGGGATTACGAGCAGTACTTC. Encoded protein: CASSPPTGDYEQYF.

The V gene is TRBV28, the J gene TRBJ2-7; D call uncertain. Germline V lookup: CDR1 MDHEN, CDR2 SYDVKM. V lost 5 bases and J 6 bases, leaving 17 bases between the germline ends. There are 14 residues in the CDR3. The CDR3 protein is CASSPPVPRREQYF. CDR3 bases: TGTGCCAGCAGTCCCCCGGTGCCTAGGCGCGAGCAGTACTTC.

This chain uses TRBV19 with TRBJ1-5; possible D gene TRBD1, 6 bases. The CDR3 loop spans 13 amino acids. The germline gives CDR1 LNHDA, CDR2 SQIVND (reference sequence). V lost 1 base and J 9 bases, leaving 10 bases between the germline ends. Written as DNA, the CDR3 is TGTGCCAGTAGTATAGGTAGGGGGATGCCCCAGCATTTT. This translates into CASSIGRGMPQHF.

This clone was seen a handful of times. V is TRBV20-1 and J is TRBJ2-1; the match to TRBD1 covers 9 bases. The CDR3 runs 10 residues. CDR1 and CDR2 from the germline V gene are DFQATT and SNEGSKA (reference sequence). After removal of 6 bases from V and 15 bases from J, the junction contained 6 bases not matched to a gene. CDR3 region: CSAGQGKRFF. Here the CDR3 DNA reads TGCAGTGCCGGACAGGGGAAGCGGTTCTTC.

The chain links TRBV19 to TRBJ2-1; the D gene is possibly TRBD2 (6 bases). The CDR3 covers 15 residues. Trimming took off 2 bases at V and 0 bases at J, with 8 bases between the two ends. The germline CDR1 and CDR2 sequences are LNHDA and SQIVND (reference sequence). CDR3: CASSISTSSYNEQFF. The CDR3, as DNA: TGTGCCAGTAGTATATCGACTAGCTCCTACAATGAGCAGTTCTTC.

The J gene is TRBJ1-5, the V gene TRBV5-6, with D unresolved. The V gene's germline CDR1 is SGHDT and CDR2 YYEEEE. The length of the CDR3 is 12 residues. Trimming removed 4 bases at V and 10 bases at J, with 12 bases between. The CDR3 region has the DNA TGTGCCAGCAGCGGCCGAATGGGCCCCCAGCATTTT. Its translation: CASSGRMGPQHF.

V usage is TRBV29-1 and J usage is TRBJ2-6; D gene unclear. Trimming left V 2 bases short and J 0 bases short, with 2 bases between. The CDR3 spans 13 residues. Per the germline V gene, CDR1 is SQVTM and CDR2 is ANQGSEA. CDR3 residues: CSVETSGANVLTF. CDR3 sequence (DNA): TGCAGCGTTGAAACCTCTGGGGCCAACGTCCTGACTTTC.

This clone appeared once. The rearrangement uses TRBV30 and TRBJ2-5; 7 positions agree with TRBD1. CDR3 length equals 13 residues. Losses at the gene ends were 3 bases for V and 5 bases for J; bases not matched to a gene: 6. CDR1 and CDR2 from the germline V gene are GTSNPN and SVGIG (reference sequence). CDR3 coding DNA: TGTGCCTGGAGCACGGGACAGTCGGAGACCCAGTACTTC. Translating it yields CAWSTGQSETQYF.

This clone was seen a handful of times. The CDR3 DNA is TGTGCCACCAGCAGAGATCGTGGTGAGCAGTACTTC. It is translated as CATSRDRGEQYF. This chain joins TRBV15 and TRBJ2-7, with D hard to call. Germline CDR1 LNHNV, CDR2 YYDKDF (reference sequence). The CDR3 has 12 residues. V lost 0 bases, J lost 7 bases, and 7 bases lay in between.

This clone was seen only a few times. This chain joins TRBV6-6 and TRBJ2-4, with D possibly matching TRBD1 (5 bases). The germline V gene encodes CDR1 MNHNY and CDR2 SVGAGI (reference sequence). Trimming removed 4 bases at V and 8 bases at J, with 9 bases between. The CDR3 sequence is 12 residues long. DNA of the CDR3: TGTGCCAGCAGTTTCACAGGTGACATTCAGTACTTC. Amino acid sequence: CASSFTGDIQYF.

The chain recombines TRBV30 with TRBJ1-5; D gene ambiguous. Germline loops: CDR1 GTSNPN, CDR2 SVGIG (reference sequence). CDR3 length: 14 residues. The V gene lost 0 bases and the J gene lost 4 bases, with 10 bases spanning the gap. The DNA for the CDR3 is TGTGCCTGGAGTGTACTCGGGTTGAATCAGCCCCAGCATTTT. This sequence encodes CAWSVLGLNQPQHF.